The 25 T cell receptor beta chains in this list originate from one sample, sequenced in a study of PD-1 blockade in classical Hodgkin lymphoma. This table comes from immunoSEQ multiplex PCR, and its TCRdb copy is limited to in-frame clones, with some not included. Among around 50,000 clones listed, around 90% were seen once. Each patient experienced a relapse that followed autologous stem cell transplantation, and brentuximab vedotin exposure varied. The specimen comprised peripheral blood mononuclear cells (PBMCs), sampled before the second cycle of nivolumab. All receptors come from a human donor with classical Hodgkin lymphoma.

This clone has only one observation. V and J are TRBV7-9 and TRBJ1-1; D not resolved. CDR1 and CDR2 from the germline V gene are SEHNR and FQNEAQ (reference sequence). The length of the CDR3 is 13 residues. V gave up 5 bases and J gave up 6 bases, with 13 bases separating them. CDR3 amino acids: CASSPMGLPEAFF. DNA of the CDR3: TGTGCCAGCAGCCCGATGGGTTTGCCTGAAGCTTTCTTT.

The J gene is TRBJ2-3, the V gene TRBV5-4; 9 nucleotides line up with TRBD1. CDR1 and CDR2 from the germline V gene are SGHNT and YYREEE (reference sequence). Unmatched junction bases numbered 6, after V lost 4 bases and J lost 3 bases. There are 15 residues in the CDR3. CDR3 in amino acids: CASSVQGAGTDTQYF. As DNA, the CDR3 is TGTGCCAGCAGCGTACAGGGGGCCGGGACAGATACGCAGTATTTT.

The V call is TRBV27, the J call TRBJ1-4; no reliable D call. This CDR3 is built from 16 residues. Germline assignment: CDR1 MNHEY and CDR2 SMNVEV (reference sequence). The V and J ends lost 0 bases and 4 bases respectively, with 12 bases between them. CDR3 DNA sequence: TGTGCCAGCAGTTTATCCTCCCTCGGAGGTAATGAAAAACTGTTTTTT. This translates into CASSLSSLGGNEKLFF.

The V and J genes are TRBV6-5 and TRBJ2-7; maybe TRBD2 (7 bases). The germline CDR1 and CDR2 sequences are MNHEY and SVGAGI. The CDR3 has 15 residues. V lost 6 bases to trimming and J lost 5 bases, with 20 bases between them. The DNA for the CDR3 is TGTGCCAGCAGCCTCCTTCCTGGGGGGGCTGACGAGCAGTACTTC. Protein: CASSLLPGGADEQYF.

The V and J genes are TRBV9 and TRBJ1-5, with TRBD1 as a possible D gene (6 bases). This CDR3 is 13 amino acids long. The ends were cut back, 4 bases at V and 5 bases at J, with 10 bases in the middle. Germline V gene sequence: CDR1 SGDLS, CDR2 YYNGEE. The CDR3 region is CASSTRTDQPQHF. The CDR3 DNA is TGTGCCAGCAGCACTAGGACAGATCAGCCCCAGCATTTT. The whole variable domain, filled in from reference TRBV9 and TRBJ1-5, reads DSGVTQTPKHLITATGQRVTLRCSPRSGDLSVYWYQQSLDQGLQFLIQYYNGEERAKGNILERFSAQQFPDLHSELNLSSLELGDSALYFCASSTRTDQPQHFGDGTRLSIL.

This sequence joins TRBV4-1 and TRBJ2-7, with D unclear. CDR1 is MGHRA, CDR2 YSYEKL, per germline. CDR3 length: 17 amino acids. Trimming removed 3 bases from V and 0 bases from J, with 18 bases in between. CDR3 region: CASSHTTLLDNSYEQYF. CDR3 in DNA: TGCGCCAGCAGCCACACGACACTCCTCGACAACTCCTACGAGCAGTACTTC.

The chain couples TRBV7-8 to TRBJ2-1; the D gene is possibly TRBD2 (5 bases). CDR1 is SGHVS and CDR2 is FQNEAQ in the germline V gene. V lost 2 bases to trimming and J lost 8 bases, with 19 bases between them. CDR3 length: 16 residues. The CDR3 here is CASSLIGGGGYDEQFF. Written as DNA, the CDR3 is TGTGCCAGCAGCTTAATCGGCGGAGGAGGATATGATGAGCAGTTCTTC.

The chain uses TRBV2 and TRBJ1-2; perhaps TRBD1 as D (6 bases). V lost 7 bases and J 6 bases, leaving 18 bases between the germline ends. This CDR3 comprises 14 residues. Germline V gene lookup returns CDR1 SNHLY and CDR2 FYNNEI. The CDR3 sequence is CASKVYLGGHGYTF. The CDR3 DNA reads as TGTGCCAGCAAAGTTTACTTGGGGGGCCATGGCTACACCTTC. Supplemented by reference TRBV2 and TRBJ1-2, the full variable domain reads EPEVTQTPSHQVTQMGQEVILRCVPISNHLYFYWYRQILGQKVEFLVSFYNNEISEKSEIFDDQFSVERPDGSNFTLKIRSTKLEDSAMYFCASKVYLGGHGYTFGSGTRLTVV.

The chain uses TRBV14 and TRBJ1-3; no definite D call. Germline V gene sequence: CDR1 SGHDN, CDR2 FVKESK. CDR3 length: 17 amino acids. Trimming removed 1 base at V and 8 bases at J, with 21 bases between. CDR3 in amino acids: CASSQVGWGTEHDTIYF. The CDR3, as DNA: TGTGCCAGCAGCCAAGTCGGTTGGGGAACCGAACATGACACCATATATTTT.

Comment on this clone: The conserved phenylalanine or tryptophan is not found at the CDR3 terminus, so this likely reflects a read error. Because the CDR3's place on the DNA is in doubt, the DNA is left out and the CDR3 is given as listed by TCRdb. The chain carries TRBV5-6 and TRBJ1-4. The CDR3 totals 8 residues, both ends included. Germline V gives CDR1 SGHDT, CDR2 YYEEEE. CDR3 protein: CASTSRRT.

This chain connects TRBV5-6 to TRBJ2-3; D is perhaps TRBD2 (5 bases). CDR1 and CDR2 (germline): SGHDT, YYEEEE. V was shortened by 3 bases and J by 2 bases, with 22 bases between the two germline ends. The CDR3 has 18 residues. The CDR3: CASSSQPWRLGNTDTQYF. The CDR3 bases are TGTGCCAGCAGCTCCCAACCATGGAGGCTAGGGAACACAGATACGCAGTATTTT.

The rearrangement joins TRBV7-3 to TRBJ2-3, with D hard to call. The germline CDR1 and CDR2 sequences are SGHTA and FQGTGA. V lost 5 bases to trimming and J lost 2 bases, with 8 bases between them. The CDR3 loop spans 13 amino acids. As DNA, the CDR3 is TGTGCCAGCAGCCTACAGCCCACAGATACGCAGTATTTT. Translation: CASSLQPTDTQYF.

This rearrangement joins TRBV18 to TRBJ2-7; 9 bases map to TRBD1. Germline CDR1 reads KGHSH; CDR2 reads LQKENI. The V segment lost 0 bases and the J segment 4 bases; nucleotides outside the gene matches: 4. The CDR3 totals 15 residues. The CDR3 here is CASSPPGQGGYEQYF. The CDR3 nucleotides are TGTGCCAGCTCACCACCGGGACAGGGCGGTTACGAGCAGTACTTC.

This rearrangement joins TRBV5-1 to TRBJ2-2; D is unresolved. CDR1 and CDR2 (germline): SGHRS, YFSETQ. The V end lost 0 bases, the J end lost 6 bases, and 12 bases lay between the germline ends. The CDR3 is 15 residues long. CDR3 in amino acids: CASSLAVGDAGELFF. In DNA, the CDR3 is TGCGCCAGCAGCTTGGCCGTCGGAGATGCCGGGGAGCTGTTTTTT. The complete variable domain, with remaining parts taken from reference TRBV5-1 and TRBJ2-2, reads KAGVTQTPRYLIKTRGQQVTLSCSPISGHRSVSWYQQTPGQGLQFLFEYFSETQRNKGNFPGRFSGRQFSNSRSEMNVSTLELGDSALYLCASSLAVGDAGELFFGEGSRLTVL.

The CDR3 nucleotides are TGCAGCCCCCAGGCCAGGGCCCCAACAGATACGCAGTATTTT. It translates to CSPQARAPTDTQYF. V gene TRBV29-1 combines with J gene TRBJ2-3; TRBD1 might be the D (5 bases). V lost 8 bases and J 3 bases, leaving 18 bases between the germline ends. The CDR3 length is 14 residues. CDR1 is SQVTM, CDR2 ANQGSEA, per germline.

CDR3 sequence reads: CASSWDSDNSPLHF. In DNA, the CDR3 is TGTGCCAGCAGCTGGGACAGCGATAATTCACCCCTCCACTTT. This sequence joins TRBV7-9 and TRBJ1-6; 7 bases line up with TRBD1. This CDR3 contains 14 residues. Germline assignment: CDR1 SEHNR and CDR2 FQNEAQ (reference sequence). The trim removed 4 bases at V and 5 bases at J, leaving 2 bases unmatched. The variable domain in full, with the rest retrieved from reference TRBV7-9 and TRBJ1-6, is DTGVSQNPRHKITKRGQNVTFRCDPISEHNRLYWYRQTLGQGPEFLTYFQNEAQLEKSRLLSDRFSAERPKGSFSTLEIQRTEQGDSAMYLCASSWDSDNSPLHFGNGTRLTVT.

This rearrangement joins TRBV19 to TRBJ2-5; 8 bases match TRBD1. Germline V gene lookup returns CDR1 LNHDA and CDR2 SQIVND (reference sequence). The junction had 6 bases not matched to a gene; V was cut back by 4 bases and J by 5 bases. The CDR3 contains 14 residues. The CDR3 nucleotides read TGTGCCAGTAGTACACAGGGGGTGGGTGAGACCCAGTACTTC. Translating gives CASSTQGVGETQYF.

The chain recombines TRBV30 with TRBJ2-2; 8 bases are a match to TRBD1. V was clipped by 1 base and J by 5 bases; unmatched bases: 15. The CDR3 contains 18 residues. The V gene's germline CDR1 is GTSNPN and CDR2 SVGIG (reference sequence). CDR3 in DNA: TGTGCCTGGAGTGGCGCCCGGCCCGGGACAGGCGGGACCGGGGAGCTGTTTTTT. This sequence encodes CAWSGARPGTGGTGELFF.

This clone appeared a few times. For the CDR3, the DNA is TGTGCCAGCAGTGAGGGACTAGCGGGAGCCGTCACCGGGGAGCTGTTTTTT. It specifies CASSEGLAGAVTGELFF. This chain uses TRBV25-1 with TRBJ2-2; 14 bases fit TRBD2. Germline CDR1 is MGHDK and CDR2 is SYGVNS. Trimming cost V 3 bases and J 4 bases; bases outside gene matches: 4. The CDR3 covers 17 residues.

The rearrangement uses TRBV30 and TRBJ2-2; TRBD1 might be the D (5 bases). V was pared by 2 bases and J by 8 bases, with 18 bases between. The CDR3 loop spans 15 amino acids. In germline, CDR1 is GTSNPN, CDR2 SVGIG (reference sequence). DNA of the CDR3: TGTGCCTGGAGTAACTTAGGGGCGAGCTCTGGGGAGCTGTTTTTT. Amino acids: CAWSNLGASSGELFF.

The CDR3 sequence: CASSIGLAGVQETQYF. The CDR3 DNA reads TGTGCCAGTAGTATCGGACTAGCGGGGGTCCAAGAGACCCAGTACTTC. The chain uses TRBV19 and TRBJ2-5, with 13 bases that match TRBD2. This CDR3 region has 16 residues. V was pared by 3 bases and J by 1 base, with 2 bases of the junction left unmatched. The germline V gene has CDR1 LNHDA and CDR2 SQIVND (reference sequence).

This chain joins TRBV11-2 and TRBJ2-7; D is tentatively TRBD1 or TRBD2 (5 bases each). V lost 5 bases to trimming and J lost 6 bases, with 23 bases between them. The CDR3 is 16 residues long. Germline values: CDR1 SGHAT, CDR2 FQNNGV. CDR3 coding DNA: TGTGCCAGCAGCAGCGGACAAATGTTCTTCCCTCGCGAGCAGTACTTC. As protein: CASSSGQMFFPREQYF.

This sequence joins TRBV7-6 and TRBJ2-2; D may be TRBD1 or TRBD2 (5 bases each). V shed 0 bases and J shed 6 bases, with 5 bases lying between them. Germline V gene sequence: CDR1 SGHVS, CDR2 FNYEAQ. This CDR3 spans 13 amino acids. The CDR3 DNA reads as TGTGCCAGCAGCTTAGCGGGGGCCGGGGAGCTGTTTTTT. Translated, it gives CASSLAGAGELFF.

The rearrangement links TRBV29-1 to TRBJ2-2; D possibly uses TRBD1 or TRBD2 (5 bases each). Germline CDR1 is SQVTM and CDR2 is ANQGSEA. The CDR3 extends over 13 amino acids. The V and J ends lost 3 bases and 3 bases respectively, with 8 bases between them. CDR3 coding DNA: TGCAGCGTTGAGAGGGGTTACACCGGGGAGCTGTTTTTT. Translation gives CSVERGYTGELFF.

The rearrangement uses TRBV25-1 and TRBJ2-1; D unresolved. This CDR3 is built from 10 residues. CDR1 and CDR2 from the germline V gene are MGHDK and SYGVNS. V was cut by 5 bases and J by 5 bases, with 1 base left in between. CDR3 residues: CASSNNEQFF. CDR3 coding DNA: TGTGCCAGCAGTAACAATGAGCAGTTCTTC.